This paragraph reports one T cell receptor beta chain. The target antigen is unknown. These data are taken from a study of CD8+ T cells in alopecia areata. Notes on the study in general: Affected scalp, especially in alopecia totalis/universalis, had a higher clonality than normal scalp did. During tofacitinib treatment, many expanded lesional clones remained in scalp and blood.

cDNA serving as the sequencing template came from extracted, reverse transcribed RNA. Clones were read by immunoSEQ multiplex PCR, and TCRdb kept only the in-frame ones, dropping some. The table has 150,000 to 250,000 clones, roughly 60% seen once. Trimming at V came to 0 bases and at J to 2 bases, leaving 10 bases not matched to a gene. The CDR3 runs to 18 residues. From germline, CDR1 is SGDLS and CDR2 YYNGEE. Treatment here: oral pan-JAK inhibitor, 5-10 mg twice daily. This specimen consisted of CD4+ T cells sorted from blood, obtained at week 24, from a patient treated with tofacitinib. The TCR sequence derives from a human donor with alopecia areata. The gene calls are TRBV9 and TRBJ2-5; 10 bases match TRBD2. Here the CDR3 reads CASSVDGLAGALQETQYF. The CDR3 region has the DNA TGTGCCAGCAGCGTAGACGGGCTAGCGGGGGCCTTACAAGAGACCCAGTACTTC.